These 23 T cell receptor beta chains share one sample of origin, sequenced in a study of T cells after yellow fever vaccination (dated by TCRdb to about 2019). Receptor libraries were prepared by 5' RACE. TCRdb names Illumina HiSeq 2500 as the instrument used. TCRdb trimmed the raw reads at Q25, called clones with MiXCR and kept productive beta chains. Rows are combined by CDR3 protein, so each entry shows the most common genes and DNA. The sample table holds some 69,000 distinct CDR3 sequences, of which about 6% were seen once. In total, the top ten clones hold around 2.2% of the sample. The sample's treatment or condition label is to be understood as: live attenuated yellow fever vaccine strain. The sample consisted of CD4+ T cells sorted from PBMCs, taken approximately 15 days after the first yellow fever vaccination. The receptors were gathered from a man aged 18 to 29 who received the YFV17D yellow fever vaccine.

This clonotype was seen many times. This chain connects TRBV29-1 to TRBJ1-2, with 10 positions matching TRBD1. V shed 1 base, J shed 6 bases, and the junction held 5 bases outside the gene matches. Germline CDR1 is SQVTM and CDR2 is ANQGSEA. The CDR3 is 14 residues long. This CDR3 is CSVEVGGQGNGYTF. In DNA, the CDR3 is TGCAGCGTTGAAGTTGGGGGACAGGGGAATGGCTACACCTTC. The entire variable domain, with the rest obtained from reference TRBV29-1 and TRBJ1-2, is as follows: SAVISQKPSRDICQRGTSLTIQCQVDSQVTMMFWYRQQPGQSLTLIATANQGSEATYESGFVIDKFPISRPNLTFSTLTVSNMSPEDSSIYLCSVEVGGQGNGYTFGSGTRLTVV.

Judged by abundance, this clonotype is medium-sized. The chain combines TRBV20-1 with TRBJ1-5, with 10 bases matching TRBD1. The CDR3 loop spans 16 amino acids. Germline values: CDR1 DFQATT, CDR2 SNEGSKA (reference sequence). J gave up 5 bases and V 0 bases, and 7 bases lay outside the gene matches. CDR3 in DNA: TGCAGTGCTAGAGATCGGACAGGGGGAGGGCATCAGCCCCAGCATTTT. It codes for CSARDRTGGGHQPQHF.

This clonotype was seen repeatedly, ten times or more. The rearrangement joins TRBV5-1 to TRBJ1-1, with D uncertain. Per germline, CDR1 SGHRS and CDR2 YFSETQ. The ends were cut back, 3 bases at V and 8 bases at J, with 11 bases in the middle. This CDR3 is 12 amino acids long. The CDR3 protein is CASSSGDSEAFF. Written as DNA, the CDR3 is TGCGCCAGCAGCTCCGGGGATTCCGAAGCTTTCTTT. The variable domain in full, with the rest retrieved from reference TRBV5-1 and TRBJ1-1, is KAGVTQTPRYLIKTRGQQVTLSCSPISGHRSVSWYQQTPGQGLQFLFEYFSETQRNKGNFPGRFSGRQFSNSRSEMNVSTLELGDSALYLCASSSGDSEAFFGQGTRLTVV.

The sample holds many counts of this clonotype. The V and J genes are TRBV6-5 and TRBJ1-2; D unclear. CDR3 length: 13 amino acids. The ends were cut back, 6 bases at V and 5 bases at J, with 13 bases in the middle. Germline CDR1 is MNHEY and CDR2 is SVGAGI. This CDR3 is CASRPRASYGYTF. In nucleotides, the CDR3 is TGTGCCAGCAGGCCCAGAGCCAGTTATGGCTACACCTTC.

This clonotype was found many times. The chain uses TRBV10-3 and TRBJ2-7, with D perhaps matching TRBD1 or TRBD2 (5 bases each). Between the trimmed V and J ends, which lost 6 bases and 3 bases, there was a span of 18 bases. The CDR3 has 15 amino acids. The germline CDR1 and CDR2 sequences are ENHRY and SYGVKD. DNA for the CDR3: TGTGCCATCAGAGAGCCCGGGACGGTGGACTACGAGCAGTACTTC. It is translated as CAIREPGTVDYEQYF.

A single count supports this clonotype. This may be a read error, as it is one base from a much larger clone. The chain employs TRBV5-1 and TRBJ1-6; D is undetermined. This CDR3 has 13 residues. Germline CDR1 is SGHRS and CDR2 is YFSETQ. The CDR3 region is CASNLDLLSPLHF. The CDR3 nucleotides are TGCGCCAGCAACTTGGACCTCCTTTCACCCCTCCACTTT.

The sample holds many counts of this clonotype. The rearrangement joins TRBV28 to TRBJ1-1; TRBD1 might be the D (6 bases). Germline CDR1 reads MDHEN; CDR2 reads SYDVKM. Trimming took off 7 bases at V and 7 bases at J, with 16 bases between the two ends. CDR3 length equals 13 residues. CDR3 region: CASIERGAIEAFF. CDR3 DNA sequence: TGTGCCAGCATCGAGAGGGGGGCGATTGAAGCTTTCTTT.

This chain links TRBV5-4 with TRBJ2-4, with 16 bases aligning to TRBD2. CDR1 and CDR2 from the germline V gene are SGHNT and YYREEE (reference sequence). The V gene end was trimmed by 7 bases and the J gene end by 8 bases; junction bases not matched to a gene: 12. This CDR3 contains 17 residues. CDR3 sequence reads: CASGTGTSGGASDIQYF. CDR3 bases: TGTGCCAGCGGAACCGGGACTAGCGGGGGGGCCAGTGACATTCAGTACTTC. The full variable domain, completed using reference TRBV5-4 and TRBJ2-4, is ETGVTQSPTHLIKTRGQQVTLRCSSQSGHNTVSWYQQALGQGPQFIFQYYREEENGRGNFPPRFSGLQFPNYSSELNVNALELDDSALYLCASGTGTSGGASDIQYFGAGTRLSVL.

In its sample, this clonotype was seen many times. This chain connects TRBV5-1 to TRBJ2-2; the D gene is possibly TRBD1 (6 bases). The germline V gene has CDR1 SGHRS and CDR2 YFSETQ. Trimming removed 4 bases at V and 6 bases at J, with 16 bases between. The CDR3 consists of 15 residues. The DNA of the CDR3 is TGCGCCAGCAGCATATTACAGGGAAGGTCCGGGGAGCTGTTTTTT. Amino acids: CASSILQGRSGELFF.

This clonotype showed up many times. This chain joins TRBV28 and TRBJ2-6; D might be TRBD2 (5 bases). Trimming removed 5 bases at V and 0 bases at J, with 11 bases between. In germline, CDR1 is MDHEN, CDR2 SYDVKM. This CDR3 region has 16 residues. CDR3 DNA: TGTGCCAGCAGTCCACCCACTAGCTCTGGGGCCAACGTCCTGACTTTC. Translating it yields CASSPPTSSGANVLTF.

This clonotype was found many times. The chain couples TRBV7-2 to TRBJ2-7; 7 bases are a match to TRBD1. The ends lost 1 base at V and 5 bases at J; junction bases unmatched: 2. Looked up from germline, CDR1 is SGHTA and CDR2 is FQGNSA. The length of the CDR3 is 13 residues. Here the CDR3 reads CASSLGQGDEQYF. Written as DNA, the CDR3 is TGTGCCAGCAGCTTAGGACAGGGAGACGAGCAGTACTTC.

This clonotype has a count of ten or more. The chain is built from TRBV4-1 and TRBJ2-3; no reliable D call. This CDR3 spans 16 amino acids. The germline gives CDR1 MGHRA, CDR2 YSYEKL. Deletions cut 3 bases from V and 6 bases from J, with 19 bases between. CDR3 in DNA: TGCGCCAGCAGCCACCTCGGACGTGCGCGGATGGATACGCAGTATTTT. Protein product: CASSHLGRARMDTQYF.

This clonotype was recorded at least ten times. This chain links TRBV5-1 with TRBJ2-1; 8 nucleotides align to TRBD2. Unmatched junction bases numbered 6, after V lost 5 bases and J lost 8 bases. The CDR3 sequence is 13 residues long. Per the germline V gene, CDR1 is SGHRS and CDR2 is YFSETQ. This CDR3 reads CASSRAGVDEQFF. CDR3 in DNA: TGCGCCAGCAGTCGAGCGGGGGTCGATGAGCAGTTCTTC. The full variable domain, its missing parts supplied by reference TRBV5-1 and TRBJ2-1, is KAGVTQTPRYLIKTRGQQVTLSCSPISGHRSVSWYQQTPGQGLQFLFEYFSETQRNKGNFPGRFSGRQFSNSRSEMNVSTLELGDSALYLCASSRAGVDEQFFGPGTRLTVL.

At least ten counts were recorded for this clonotype. Here the CDR3 DNA reads TGCGCCAGCAGCCAAGCTAGCGGGGGGGCGCCCTACAATGAGCAGTTCTTC. This translates into CASSQASGGAPYNEQFF. J is TRBJ2-1 and V is TRBV4-3; 12 positions match TRBD2. The CDR3 consists of 17 residues. Germline assignment: CDR1 LGHNA and CDR2 YSLEER. The V segment lost 1 base and the J segment 2 bases; nucleotides outside the gene matches: 3.

This clonotype showed up many times. The chain recombines TRBV5-1 with TRBJ1-6; 7 bases are shared with TRBD1. Germline CDR1 is SGHRS and CDR2 is YFSETQ. The CDR3 covers 16 residues. Trimming at V came to 4 bases and at J to 10 bases, leaving 14 bases not matched to a gene. CDR3 amino acids: CASSPQGGGGTSPLHF. CDR3 nucleotides: TGCGCCAGCAGCCCGCAGGGGGGCGGCGGTACGTCACCCCTCCACTTT.

Ten or more counts support this clonotype. As DNA, the CDR3 is TGTGCCAGCAGCCGCAGCGGCTACGAGCAGTACTTC. Translation gives CASSRSGYEQYF. V is TRBV7-9 and J is TRBJ2-7; possible D gene TRBD2, 5 bases. CDR3 length: 12 residues. The germline V and J ends were trimmed by 5 bases and 3 bases, with 8 bases remaining between them. Germline lookup yields CDR1 SEHNR and CDR2 FQNEAQ (reference sequence).

This clonotype was counted many times. The genes are TRBV5-8 and TRBJ2-1, with TRBD1 matching 9 bases. CDR3 length equals 16 residues. Germline loops: CDR1 SGHTS, CDR2 YDEGEE. J gave up 8 bases and V 4 bases, and 13 bases lay outside the gene matches. CDR3 sequence: CASSMLQGAFRHEQFF. CDR3 nucleotides: TGTGCCAGCAGCATGTTACAGGGGGCGTTCAGGCATGAGCAGTTCTTC.

Many counts were recorded for this clonotype. The CDR3 coding sequence is TGCGCCAGCAGCTTCGGACAGACTAGCCCTGCTAGGCAGTTCTTC. This codes for CASSFGQTSPARQFF. This chain links TRBV5-1 with TRBJ2-1; TRBD2 might be the D (7 bases). The CDR3 runs to 15 residues. The V gene's germline CDR1 is SGHRS and CDR2 YFSETQ. V was shortened by 2 bases and J by 12 bases, with 21 bases between the two germline ends.

There are many counts of this clonotype. The chain employs TRBV6-5 and TRBJ1-1; D call uncertain. The CDR3 covers 14 residues. The germline V gene has CDR1 MNHEY and CDR2 SVGAGI. Trimming cost V 6 bases and J 2 bases, with 13 bases left between them. DNA for the CDR3: TGTGCCAGCAGCCCGAAGGGCGGAAACACTGAAGCTTTCTTT. Translation: CASSPKGGNTEAFF.

This clonotype was observed many times. This chain links TRBV4-3 with TRBJ1-4, with D uncertain. CDR3 length equals 17 residues. V lost 4 bases and J lost 7, with 22 bases in between. Germline lookup yields CDR1 LGHNA and CDR2 YSLEER. In nucleotides, the CDR3 is TGCGCCAGCAGCCGATCGCTTTCAGGTTCGGCCCCTGAAAAACTGTTTTTT. Encoded protein: CASSRSLSGSAPEKLFF.

The chain combines TRBV5-6 with TRBJ2-3; D is ambiguous. V lost 6 bases, J lost 9 bases, and 17 bases lay in between. The CDR3 sequence is 13 residues long. CDR1 SGHDT and CDR2 YYEEEE come from the germline V gene. The CDR3 spells CASTPGVLDTQYF. The CDR3 nucleotides read TGTGCCAGCACCCCTGGGGTACTTGACACGCAGTATTTT.

This clonotype was found many times. The chain is built from TRBV6-2 or TRBV6-3 and TRBJ1-5; D remains unclear. Germline values: CDR1 MNHEY, CDR2 SVGEGT. The CDR3 is 13 amino acids. V lost 2 bases and J lost 5, with 7 bases in between. CDR3 bases: TGTGCCAGCAGTTACGGGAAAGATCAGCCCCAGCATTTT. Protein product: CASSYGKDQPQHF.

On this clonotype: Mismatch with germline at one junction end may stem from a read error. The rearrangement uses TRBV27 and TRBJ2-5, with 11 nucleotides matching TRBD1. The CDR3 runs 15 residues. Germline assignment: CDR1 MNHEY and CDR2 SMNVEV (reference sequence). The CDR3 sequence is CASSFSDRGQETQYF. For the CDR3, the DNA is TGTGCCAGCAGTTTTTCGGACAGGGGGCAAGAGACCCAATACTTC.